Below, 16 T cell receptor beta chains from the same sample are listed, as sequenced in a study of cytomegalovirus exposure and HLA in healthy donors. Profiling relied on immunoSEQ multiplex PCR, and the TCRdb table lists in-frame clones only, not all of them. The sample carries fewer than 350,000 clones, approximately 87% recorded once. The specimen was PBMCs. These receptors originate from a woman in her late teens or twenties in good health and CMV-seronegative.

This clone was seen a single time. The junction departs from germline at one end; a sequencing error may be responsible. The chain is built from TRBV6-5 and TRBJ2-7; TRBD1 matches at 9 bases. CDR3 length equals 15 residues. From germline, CDR1 is MNHEY and CDR2 SVGAGI. This CDR3 reads CASSHSTGGLYEQYF. The CDR3 nucleotides read TGTGCCAGCAGTCACTCGACAGGGGGTTTGTACGAGCAGTACTTC.

The V and J genes are TRBV6-1 and TRBJ2-7; possible D gene TRBD2, 6 bases. Germline V gives CDR1 MNHNS, CDR2 SASEGT. CDR3 length: 14 residues. The V and J ends lost 9 bases and 7 bases respectively, with 22 bases between them. CDR3 nucleotide sequence: TGTGCCAGTGAACCCTCCCTAGCGCGGGGAGAGCAGTACTTC. This codes for CASEPSLARGEQYF.

The chain carries TRBV5-1 and TRBJ2-3; D might be TRBD2 (5 bases). Deletions cut 4 bases from V and 0 bases from J, with 12 bases between. Germline V gene data show CDR1 as SGHRS and CDR2 as YFSETQ. This CDR3 region has 15 residues. The CDR3 spells CASSHQRSSTDTQYF. CDR3 coding DNA: TGCGCCAGCAGCCACCAGCGGAGCAGCACAGATACGCAGTATTTT.

This clone was counted once. CDR3 sequence: CASSKGLAGVDTQYF. CDR3 DNA sequence: TGTGCCAGTAGTAAGGGACTAGCGGGAGTGGATACGCAGTATTTT. This rearrangement joins TRBV19 to TRBJ2-3; 14 nucleotides align to TRBD2. CDR3 length: 15 residues. The trim removed 4 bases at V and 6 bases at J, leaving 3 bases unmatched. From germline, CDR1 is LNHDA and CDR2 SQIVND (reference sequence).

The V gene is TRBV25-1, the J gene TRBJ1-5; perhaps TRBD1 as D (6 bases). Germline V gene sequence: CDR1 MGHDK, CDR2 SYGVNS. The CDR3 length is 16 residues. The ends were cut back, 2 bases at V and 2 bases at J, with 13 bases in the middle. For the CDR3, the DNA is TGTGCCAGCAGTGAACACACAGGGATGGGCAATCAGCCCCAGCATTTT. Protein sequence: CASSEHTGMGNQPQHF.

The sample holds one count of this clone. The chain carries TRBV29-1 and TRBJ1-2, with 7 bases that match TRBD1. Trimming removed 8 bases from V and 0 bases from J; junction bases left unmatched: 6. The CDR3 runs to 13 residues. CDR1 and CDR2 from the germline V gene are SQVTM and ANQGSEA. This chain's CDR3 is CSTGTAANYGYTF. The CDR3 DNA reads as TGCAGCACTGGGACAGCTGCTAACTATGGCTACACCTTC.

V and J are TRBV4-2 and TRBJ1-6; 8 positions agree with TRBD1. The V segment lost 4 bases and the J segment 10 bases; nucleotides outside the gene matches: 9. The germline CDR1 and CDR2 sequences are LGHNA and YNFKEQ. CDR3 length: 15 amino acids. The chain's CDR3 is CASSPETGDSSPLHF. For the CDR3, the DNA is TGTGCCAGCAGCCCCGAGACAGGGGATAGCTCACCCCTCCACTTT.

The chain carries TRBV18 and TRBJ2-7; the match to TRBD1 covers 7 bases. V shed 5 bases, J shed 3 bases, and the junction held 7 bases outside the gene matches. The CDR3 length is 14 residues. The V gene's germline CDR1 is KGHSH and CDR2 LQKENI. CDR3 sequence: CASSRAGGDYEQYF. The DNA for the CDR3 is TGTGCCAGCTCAAGAGCAGGGGGAGACTACGAGCAGTACTTC.

CDR3 in amino acids: CASSEGTSSGELFF. The CDR3 DNA is TGTGCCAGCAGTGAGGGGACTAGTTCCGGGGAGCTGTTTTTT. V gene TRBV6-4 combines with J gene TRBJ2-2; 8 positions agree with TRBD2. The ends lost 3 bases at V and 6 bases at J; junction bases unmatched: 3. Germline CDR1 is MRHNA and CDR2 is SNTAGT. The CDR3 covers 14 residues.

This rearrangement joins TRBV2 to TRBJ2-7; perhaps TRBD1 as D (5 bases). CDR1 and CDR2 (germline): SNHLY, FYNNEI. Trimming removed 6 bases from V and 1 base from J, with 13 bases in between. The CDR3 spans 14 residues. CDR3 DNA sequence: TGTGCCAGCAGGACGACAAGGGGTTCCTACGAGCAGTACTTC. As protein: CASRTTRGSYEQYF.

The chain carries TRBV11-1 and TRBJ2-7; the D gene is possibly TRBD2 (6 bases). The germline CDR1 and CDR2 sequences are SGHAT and FQDESV (reference sequence). V lost 5 bases and J lost 4, with 12 bases in between. The CDR3 extends over 13 amino acids. The CDR3 here is CASSPAGSYEQYF. The CDR3 DNA sequence: TGTGCCAGCAGCCCCGCGGGAAGTTACGAGCAGTACTTC. Looking up the rest from reference TRBV11-1 and TRBJ2-7 gives the full variable domain: EAEVAQSPRYKITEKSQAVAFWCDPISGHATLYWYRQILGQGPELLVQFQDESVVDDSQLPKDRFSAERLKGVDSTLKIQPAELGDSAMYLCASSPAGSYEQYFGPGTRLTVT.

In its sample, this clone was seen once. The chain employs TRBV29-1 and TRBJ2-3, with D unclear. The germline CDR1 and CDR2 sequences are SQVTM and ANQGSEA. Trimming took off 0 bases at V and 1 base at J, with 11 bases between the two ends. This CDR3 is built from 15 residues. CDR3 amino acids: CSVEDRVGGTDTQYF. The CDR3 nucleotides read TGCAGCGTTGAAGATCGGGTCGGAGGCACAGATACGCAGTATTTT.

The gene calls are TRBV7-9 and TRBJ1-2, with D possibly TRBD1 on 5 matching bases. This CDR3 has 17 residues. Trimming removed 2 bases from V and 8 bases from J, with 24 bases in between. The germline gives CDR1 SEHNR, CDR2 FQNEAQ (reference sequence). CDR3 DNA sequence: TGTGCCAGCAGCTTACTTACACCCGGGGGTAAAAACTCCGGCTACACCTTC. Protein sequence: CASSLLTPGGKNSGYTF.

This chain connects TRBV5-1 to TRBJ2-1; 9 nucleotides line up with TRBD1. Trimming cost V 4 bases and J 9 bases; bases outside gene matches: 17. The germline V gene has CDR1 SGHRS and CDR2 YFSETQ. The CDR3 is 17 residues long. CDR3 nucleotides: TGCGCCAGCAGCCCGCGGCTACGGGACAGGGCTCGCAGTGAGCAGTTCTTC. It is translated as CASSPRLRDRARSEQFF.

The J gene is TRBJ2-3, the V gene TRBV9, with TRBD2 identical over 7 bases. The CDR3 runs to 17 residues. The V gene end was trimmed by 0 bases and the J gene end by 0 bases; junction bases not matched to a gene: 7. The germline V gene has CDR1 SGDLS and CDR2 YYNGEE. The DNA for the CDR3 is TGTGCCAGCAGCGTAGCTGGTCGGCGGGAGAGCACAGATACGCAGTATTTT. It encodes CASSVAGRRESTDTQYF. Full variable domain (outside the CDR3, taken from reference TRBV9 and TRBJ2-3): DSGVTQTPKHLITATGQRVTLRCSPRSGDLSVYWYQQSLDQGLQFLIQYYNGEERAKGNILERFSAQQFPDLHSELNLSSLELGDSALYFCASSVAGRRESTDTQYFGPGTRLTVL.

The chain carries TRBV2 and TRBJ1-5; D unresolved. Germline V gives CDR1 SNHLY, CDR2 FYNNEI. V was trimmed by 4 bases and J by 5 bases, leaving 18 bases between them. The CDR3 spans 16 residues. This CDR3 is CASSAAFPGVDQPQHF. The CDR3 DNA is TGTGCCAGCAGTGCCGCCTTCCCCGGGGTTGATCAGCCCCAGCATTTT.